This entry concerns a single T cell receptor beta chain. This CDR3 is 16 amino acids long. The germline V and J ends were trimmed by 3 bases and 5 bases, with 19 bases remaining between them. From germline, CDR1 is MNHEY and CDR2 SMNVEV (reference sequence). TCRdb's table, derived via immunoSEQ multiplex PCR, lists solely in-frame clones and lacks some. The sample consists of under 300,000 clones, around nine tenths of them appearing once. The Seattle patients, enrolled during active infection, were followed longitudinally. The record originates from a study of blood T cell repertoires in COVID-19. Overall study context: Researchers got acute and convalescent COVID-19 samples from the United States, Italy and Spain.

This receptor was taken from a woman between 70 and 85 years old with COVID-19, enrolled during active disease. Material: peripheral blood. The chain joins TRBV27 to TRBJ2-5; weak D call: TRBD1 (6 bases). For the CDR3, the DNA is TGTGCCAGCAGTTTCCCGGGACATTCCCCGGCGGAGACCCAGTACTTC. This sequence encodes CASSFPGHSPAETQYF.